This passage covers 21 T cell receptor beta chains from one sample sequenced in a study of blood T cell repertoires in COVID-19. Assay: immunoSEQ multiplex PCR; the TCRdb copy retains only in-frame clones and omits some. The sample yields some 100,000 clones, around nine tenths seen once. The sample was peripheral blood. These TCRs come from a man in his fifties or sixties with acute or convalescent COVID-19.

V is TRBV24-1 and J is TRBJ2-1; 12 bases line up with TRBD1. CDR3 length equals 16 residues. J lost 7 bases, V lost 4 bases, and 7 bases had no gene match. The germline V gene has CDR1 KGHDR and CDR2 SFDVKD. The CDR3 DNA is TGTGCCACCAGTGAGGCCGGGACAGGGGGCATGAATGAGCAGTTCTTC. This codes for CATSEAGTGGMNEQFF.

The rearrangement links TRBV27 to TRBJ1-5, with D possibly TRBD1 on 6 matching bases. The CDR3 spans 16 residues. V was pared by 10 bases and J by 6 bases, with 25 bases between. The germline gives CDR1 MNHEY, CDR2 SMNVEV (reference sequence). The CDR3 spells CATGRVLGAYIQPQHF. The CDR3 DNA reads as TGTGCCACCGGGCGTGTTTTGGGGGCTTATATTCAGCCCCAGCATTTT.

The V gene is TRBV19, the J gene TRBJ2-1; 7 bases are a match to TRBD2. Looked up from germline, CDR1 is LNHDA and CDR2 is SQIVND (reference sequence). The CDR3 has 14 residues. V gave up 4 bases and J gave up 4 bases; unmatched junction bases: 4. This CDR3 reads CASSKSGTYNEQFF. CDR3 coding DNA: TGTGCCAGTAGTAAAAGCGGGACTTACAATGAGCAGTTCTTC.

This chain connects TRBV10-2 to TRBJ2-5; 9 bases line up with TRBD2. The CDR3 runs to 13 residues. V was pared by 9 bases and J by 3 bases, with 5 bases of the junction left unmatched. Germline CDR1 WSHSY, CDR2 SAAADI. CDR3 in amino acids: CASSGSREETQYF. CDR3 nucleotides: TGCGCCAGTAGCGGGAGCCGAGAAGAGACCCAGTACTTC.

The chain combines TRBV5-8 with TRBJ1-3; no firm D call. Germline V gives CDR1 SGHTS, CDR2 YDEGEE. This CDR3 has 15 amino acids. V lost 2 bases and J 2 bases, leaving 11 bases between the germline ends. The CDR3 DNA follows: TGTGCCAGCAGCTTCAATACGGGGACTGGAAACACCATATATTTT. Residues: CASSFNTGTGNTIYF.

Concerning this clone: Other DNA sequences in this specimen translate into the identical CDR3. The V call is TRBV6-5, the J call TRBJ1-4, with TRBD1 matching 8 bases. V lost 5 bases, J lost 8 bases, and 4 bases stayed unmatched. The CDR3 is 13 residues long. The germline V gene encodes CDR1 MNHEY and CDR2 SVGAGI. The CDR3 sequence: CASSRTGNEKLFF. Written as DNA, the CDR3 is TGTGCCAGCAGTCGGACAGGGAACGAAAAACTGTTTTTT.

This rearrangement joins TRBV7-9 to TRBJ2-7, with TRBD1 matching over 10 bases. The trim removed 3 bases at V and 1 base at J, leaving 3 bases unmatched. The CDR3 length is 15 residues. Germline V gene lookup returns CDR1 SEHNR and CDR2 FQNEAQ (reference sequence). Here the CDR3 DNA reads TGTGCCAGCAGCTTGGGACAGGGGTTTTCCTACGAGCAGTACTTC. Residues: CASSLGQGFSYEQYF.

The chain employs TRBV5-1 and TRBJ2-7; the match to TRBD2 covers 11 bases. V shed 2 bases, J shed 3 bases, and the junction held 4 bases outside the gene matches. This CDR3 has 15 amino acids. Germline assignment: CDR1 SGHRS and CDR2 YFSETQ. This chain's CDR3 is CASSLTSGSIYEQYF. The CDR3 bases are TGCGCCAGCAGCTTAACTAGCGGGAGTATCTACGAGCAGTACTTC.

The chain combines TRBV27 with TRBJ2-2; D may be TRBD1 (6 bases). This CDR3 has 14 residues. Trimming pared 8 bases from V and 0 bases from J, leaving 10 bases between. Per germline, CDR1 MNHEY and CDR2 SMNVEV (reference sequence). CDR3 sequence (DNA): TGTGCCAGCGCTAGGACAGCGAACACCGGGGAGCTGTTTTTT. This gives the protein CASARTANTGELFF.

The genes are TRBV7-2 and TRBJ1-6, with no clear D. CDR1 SGHTA and CDR2 FQGNSA come from the germline V gene. This CDR3 comprises 15 residues. Trimming cost V 1 base and J 10 bases, with 14 bases left between them. The CDR3 coding sequence is TGTGCCAGCAGCTTAGTAGGCGGGTTCGAGTCACCCCTCCACTTT. As protein: CASSLVGGFESPLHF.

The genes are TRBV6-5 and TRBJ2-1; 7 bases are a match to TRBD1. This CDR3 is 11 amino acids long. Per the germline V gene, CDR1 is MNHEY and CDR2 is SVGAGI. Trimming cost V 10 bases and J 9 bases; bases outside gene matches: 6. In DNA form, the CDR3 reads TGTGCCACCTACAGGGGTAGTGAGCAGTTCTTC. Residues: CATYRGSEQFF.

The rearrangement links TRBV2 to TRBJ2-3; the D gene is possibly TRBD2 (6 bases). This CDR3 is 17 amino acids long. Looked up from germline, CDR1 is SNHLY and CDR2 is FYNNEI. V was pared by 0 bases and J by 3 bases, with 16 bases between. CDR3 sequence (DNA): TGTGCCAGCAGTGAAGCGCAAGGGAGGCTTAGGACAGATACGCAGTATTTT. This codes for CASSEAQGRLRTDTQYF.

The chain employs TRBV3-1 (or the pseudogene TRBV3-2) and TRBJ1-6, with TRBD1 matching 7 bases. Germline CDR1 and CDR2: LGHDT and YNNKEL (reference sequence). V shed 7 bases, J shed 4 bases, and the junction held 4 bases outside the gene matches. The CDR3 totals 14 residues. DNA for the CDR3: TGTGCCAGCAACCGACAGGGTTATAATTCACCCCTCCACTTT. Protein sequence: CASNRQGYNSPLHF.

V and J are TRBV28 and TRBJ2-5; 7 bases fit TRBD2. CDR1 is MDHEN and CDR2 is SYDVKM in the germline V gene. This CDR3 contains 14 residues. V lost 10 bases and J lost 1; bases outside the gene matches: 9. The CDR3 DNA reads TGTGCCATTTCCATGGGGGGGGTCCAAGAGACCCAGTACTTC. It translates to CAISMGGVQETQYF.

This chain joins TRBV27 and TRBJ1-5; 7 positions agree with TRBD1. The CDR3 has 14 amino acids. V was pared by 6 bases and J by 4 bases, with 6 bases of the junction left unmatched. CDR1 is MNHEY and CDR2 is SMNVEV in the germline V gene (reference sequence). CDR3 loop: CASSHPGGNQPQHF. The DNA of the CDR3 is TGTGCCAGCAGCCATCCAGGGGGAAATCAGCCCCAGCATTTT.

The rearrangement joins TRBV6-5 to TRBJ1-2; 9 bases align to TRBD1. Germline CDR1 and CDR2: MNHEY and SVGAGI. Trimming at V came to 2 bases and at J to 4 bases, leaving 2 bases not matched to a gene. The CDR3 loop spans 14 amino acids. CDR3 loop: CASSYGTGLYGYTF. DNA of the CDR3: TGTGCCAGCAGTTACGGGACAGGGCTCTATGGCTACACCTTC.

The chain recombines TRBV7-8 with TRBJ1-4; 7 bases are shared with TRBD1. V lost 5 bases, J lost 8 bases, and 11 bases stayed unmatched. Germline V gene lookup returns CDR1 SGHVS and CDR2 FQNEAQ. CDR3 length: 15 amino acids. The CDR3 DNA reads as TGTGCCAGCAGCCCCTCGACAGGGTTATCGGAAAAACTGTTTTTT. Protein product: CASSPSTGLSEKLFF.

The rearrangement uses TRBV18 and TRBJ2-5; D gene unclear. Trimming removed 3 bases at V and 5 bases at J, with 7 bases between. Germline lookup yields CDR1 KGHSH and CDR2 LQKENI. The CDR3 contains 12 residues. Written as DNA, the CDR3 is TGTGCCAGCTCACCGGCTTGGGAGACCCAGTACTTC. It encodes CASSPAWETQYF.

The chain uses TRBV5-4 and TRBJ1-6, with 7 bases lining up with TRBD1. There are 15 residues in the CDR3. Trimming removed 2 bases from V and 7 bases from J; junction bases left unmatched: 6. In germline, CDR1 is SGHNT, CDR2 YYREEE (reference sequence). The chain's CDR3 is CASSFGTAINSPLHF. The DNA of the CDR3 is TGTGCCAGCAGCTTCGGGACAGCGATAAATTCACCCCTCCACTTT.

J is TRBJ2-1 and V is TRBV29-1, with TRBD2 matching 11 bases. Germline CDR1 and CDR2: SQVTM and ANQGSEA. With V trimmed by 5 bases and J by 7 bases, 16 bases remained unmatched. The CDR3 runs 17 residues. The CDR3 DNA follows: TGCAGCGTTAAGAAACTAGCGGGAGCCCTCGGGACGAATGAGCAGTTCTTC. This codes for CSVKKLAGALGTNEQFF.

This chain uses TRBV11-3 with TRBJ2-1, with 13 positions matching TRBD2. Unmatched junction bases numbered 5, after V lost 2 bases and J lost 10 bases. Germline CDR1 is SGHNT and CDR2 is YENEEA. The CDR3 covers 15 residues. The CDR3 nucleotides are TGTGCCAGCAGCTTAACTAGCGGGAGGGCCGGAGAGCAGTTCTTC. It translates to CASSLTSGRAGEQFF.